This record looks at one T cell receptor beta chain sequence and its context. These data originate in a study of CD8 T cells in Susac syndrome. Sequencing targeted TCR beta in T cells from blood (CD8+ and CD4+). Both CD4+ and CD8+ T cells were negatively isolated, and TEMRA cells underwent FACS enrichment. RNA in amounts of about 0.5 to 1 ug was reverse transcribed with random hexamers. The amplification used immunoSEQ multiplex PCR on TCR beta CDR3; it spanned 54 Vbeta and 13 Jbeta. TCRdb redid the calling of the immunoSEQ multiplex PCR reads with MiXCR, one entry per CDR3 protein. The table records 180,000 or so distinct CDR3 sequences, 90% to 95% of them present only once. With V trimmed by 8 bases and J by 9 bases, 10 bases remained unmatched. The CDR3 has 12 amino acids. Germline values: CDR1 SQVTM, CDR2 ANQGSEA.

The sequenced sample was CD4+ T cells from PBMCs. The V gene is TRBV29-1, the J gene TRBJ2-1, with 7 bases lining up with TRBD1. The sequence was collected from a human donor in good health. CDR3 residues: CSTKGQAGEQFF. The CDR3 DNA is TGCAGCACCAAAGGACAGGCGGGTGAGCAGTTCTTC.